The rows below give T cell receptor beta chains drawn from one sample of a study of OX40 agonist ivuxolimab in advanced cancers. This table comes from immunoSEQ multiplex PCR, and its TCRdb copy is limited to in-frame clones, with some not included. Found here are roughly 70,000 clones, roughly 88% of them singletons; the top ten hold 6.9%. The sequencing used CD4+ or CD8+ T cells sorted from blood, collected in a trial of the OX40 agonist ivuxolimab. The receptors here all came from an adult with an advanced solid tumor such as melanoma, head and neck, liver or kidney cancer. Each CDR3 is given without its conserved first and last residue.

v_call cdr3_aa
TRBV5-1 ASSLGALRGETQY
TRBV5-1 ASSWDMRTTGELF
TRBV5-4 ASSPRASGGYNEQF
TRBV5-1 ASSLESDTQY
TRBV4-1 ASSQGPDRGSAEKLF
TRBV5-1 ASSFGSVGRLETQY
TRBV18 ASSPYLLAGTAGYNEQF
TRBV6-5 ASSLHRAPSLYEQY
TRBV7-9 ASSLAGEPKNIQY
TRBV5-8 ASSLGLAGAETQY
TRBV4-1 ASSQPTWEIVGGYT
TRBV7-9 ASSMRGWDTGELF
TRBV7-2 ASSLTYEQY
TRBV6-1 ASSGSGANVLT
TRBV7-9 ASSLYIRAF
TRBV4-2 ASMGQGLYEQY
TRBV2 ASSTGTGGSNQPQH
TRBV6-5 ASRTDEGYTDTQY
TRBV7-9 ASSSGQADYT
TRBV11-3 ASTVGSNLNEQF
TRBV11-3 ASSPRVTDTQY
TRBV5-1 ASSPGSGGAPREQY
TRBV30 AWSVRGGTNEKLF
TRBV19 ASSRGEAYGYT
TRBV7-6 ASSFDRGNYGYT
TRBV18 ASSPLFTSGGSYEQY
TRBV5-1 ASSPDNEQF
TRBV11-1 ASSVTPTQETQY
TRBV7-2 ASSSPDNYFGTVEKLF
TRBV27 ASSPRVGPYEQY
TRBV4-3 ASSQGGGGRNTEAF
TRBV5-4 ASSPGQGAVRRYEQY
TRBV7-3 ASSLSERNEQF
TRBV27 ASSLYYATDTQY
TRBV7-2 ASSAGQLNTEAF
TRBV7-9 ASSADYRNTGELF
TRBV4-3 ASSQETGEGTQY
TRBV6-5 ASSAREVGAF
TRBV11-2 ASSFATSSTDTQY
TRBV19 ASDPGQGIAYEQY